The present entry profiles one T cell receptor beta chain with its context. What it binds is not known. This sample stems from a study of T cell responses to AZD1222 COVID-19 vaccine. Measured with immunoSEQ multiplex PCR; TCRdb has only the in-frame clones, and not every one. Altogether approximately 71,000 clones are present, over 60% being singletons, with the ten largest covering roughly an eighth. Findings and limits, study-wide: Spike-specific TCR breadth and depth were elevated following two AZD1222 doses. Epitopes outside B.1.351 and B.1.1.7 mutated regions reportedly drew nearly half of spike TCRs.

This CDR3 spans 14 amino acids. The ends were cut back, 5 bases at V and 2 bases at J, with 10 bases in the middle. Germline CDR1 and CDR2: LNHDA and SQIVND (reference sequence). This chain connects TRBV19 to TRBJ2-1, with D maybe TRBD2 (5 bases). The specimen comprised peripheral blood, sampled on day 0 of AZD1222 vaccination. The sequence was collected from an adult in good health. CDR3 sequence (DNA): TGTGCCAGTAGTGAGGGTTGGCCCTACAATGAGCAGTTCTTC. Its protein product is CASSEGWPYNEQFF.